The 26 T cell receptor beta chains given below trace back to one sample, sequenced in a study of cytomegalovirus exposure and HLA in healthy donors. The study ran its PCR with 60 Vbeta and 13 Jbeta primers. Repertoires were generated with immunoSEQ multiplex PCR, while TCRdb's copy carries only in-frame clones and drops some. The table shows some 170,000 clones, with 80% to 90% occurring only once. Sample: PBMCs. These TCRs come from a woman aged 18-29 years in good health and CMV-seropositive.

Here the CDR3 DNA reads TGTGCCAGCCGAGGACAGTTTGCAGTCCTCACTGAAGCTTTCTTT. Translation: CASRGQFAVLTEAFF. The chain couples TRBV2 to TRBJ1-1; tentative D call: TRBD1 (6 bases). The CDR3 consists of 15 residues. Trimming shortened V by 8 bases and J by 4 bases, and 20 bases separated the two germline ends. The V gene's germline CDR1 is SNHLY and CDR2 FYNNEI.

The rearrangement joins TRBV11-3 to TRBJ2-3; tentative D call: TRBD2 (6 bases). The CDR3 has 15 residues. The V gene's germline CDR1 is SGHNT and CDR2 YENEEA. Deletions cut 2 bases from V and 1 base from J, with 10 bases between. The CDR3 DNA sequence: TGTGCCAGCAGCTTACATGGAGGGGGCACAGATACGCAGTATTTT. This codes for CASSLHGGGTDTQYF.

This chain connects TRBV4-2 to TRBJ1-2; a possible D gene is TRBD1 (5 bases). V gave up 4 bases and J gave up 3 bases, with 9 bases separating them. Germline V gene data show CDR1 as LGHNA and CDR2 as YNFKEQ. The CDR3 consists of 13 residues. The CDR3 coding sequence is TGTGCCAGCAGCCTACAGGAAGACTATGGCTACACCTTC. This translates into CASSLQEDYGYTF.

V and J are TRBV30 and TRBJ1-2; D unclear. Germline CDR1 reads GTSNPN; CDR2 reads SVGIG (reference sequence). V gave up 0 bases and J gave up 8 bases, with 7 bases separating them. This CDR3 contains 11 residues. The CDR3 nucleotides read TGTGCCTGGAGTGTATCTCTCGGCTACACCTTC. It encodes CAWSVSLGYTF.

J is TRBJ1-2 and V is TRBV16; 8 positions match TRBD1. CDR3 length equals 13 residues. V was clipped by 6 bases and J by 8 bases; unmatched bases: 8. Looked up from germline, CDR1 is KGHSY and CDR2 is FQNENV. This CDR3 is CASSRATGEGYTF. As DNA, the CDR3 is TGTGCCAGCAGTCGAGCGACAGGGGAGGGCTACACCTTC.

The rearrangement links TRBV28 to TRBJ2-7; no definite D call. Germline V CDR1 and CDR2: MDHEN, SYDVKM. Trimming took off 6 bases at V and 2 bases at J, with 11 bases between the two ends. The CDR3 totals 13 residues. This CDR3 reads CASSPWPPYEQYF. As DNA, the CDR3 is TGTGCCAGCAGCCCCTGGCCCCCCTACGAGCAGTACTTC.

Note on this clone: The sample holds other DNA sequences that translate to the same CDR3. The V and J genes are TRBV2 and TRBJ1-2; D gene unclear. Trimming took off 4 bases at V and 8 bases at J, with 14 bases between the two ends. The germline V gene has CDR1 SNHLY and CDR2 FYNNEI. This CDR3 has 13 residues. The CDR3 nucleotides read TGTGCCAGCAGTGCCACTAGGGTAGGCGGCTACACCTTC. This translates into CASSATRVGGYTF.

The chain is built from TRBV7-2 and TRBJ1-6, with TRBD1 as a possible D gene (6 bases). Germline V gene sequence: CDR1 SGHTA, CDR2 FQGNSA. V lost 1 base, J lost 9 bases, and 19 bases lay in between. This CDR3 has 17 residues. This chain's CDR3 is CASSLDSRARGSSPLHF. The CDR3 coding sequence is TGTGCCAGCAGCTTAGATAGTAGGGCCAGGGGAAGTTCACCCCTCCACTTT.

The chain is built from TRBV2 and TRBJ1-6; perhaps TRBD1 as D (5 bases). V dropped 4 bases and J dropped 0 bases, with 10 bases sitting between them. Per germline, CDR1 SNHLY and CDR2 FYNNEI. This CDR3 has 16 residues. This CDR3 reads CASSGQWSSYNSPLHF. In DNA, the CDR3 is TGTGCCAGCAGTGGACAGTGGAGCTCCTATAATTCACCCCTCCACTTT.

The rearrangement joins TRBV7-9 to TRBJ1-4; D is undetermined. There are 12 residues in the CDR3. V lost 4 bases and J 8 bases, leaving 8 bases between the germline ends. CDR1 is SEHNR, CDR2 FQNEAQ, per germline (reference sequence). The CDR3 nucleotides are TGTGCCAGCAGCTCCAACATCGAAAAACTGTTTTTT. Amino acids: CASSSNIEKLFF.

The chain is built from TRBV25-1 and TRBJ1-4; a possible D gene is TRBD1 (5 bases). V was cut by 6 bases and J by 3 bases, with 8 bases left in between. This CDR3 has 13 amino acids. The V gene's germline CDR1 is MGHDK and CDR2 SYGVNS. The CDR3 nucleotides are TGTGCCAGCAGGCAGGGTTCTAATGAAAAACTGTTTTTT. Its translation is CASRQGSNEKLFF.

CDR3 amino acids: CASSESRLVENIQYF. The CDR3 nucleotides read TGTGCCAGCAGTGAATCGCGGTTAGTGGAAAACATTCAGTACTTC. This chain links TRBV6-1 with TRBJ2-4; unclear D gene. V was trimmed by 2 bases and J by 5 bases, leaving 13 bases between them. The length of the CDR3 is 15 residues. The V gene's germline CDR1 is MNHNS and CDR2 SASEGT.

CDR3 amino acids: CASSLGARGTDTQYF. The CDR3 DNA is TGTGCCAGCAGCCTGGGGGCCCGAGGCACAGATACGCAGTATTTT. V is TRBV5-4 and J is TRBJ2-3; maybe TRBD1 (6 bases). The length of the CDR3 is 15 residues. Germline V gene data show CDR1 as SGHNT and CDR2 as YYREEE (reference sequence). Trimming shortened V by 4 bases and J by 1 base, and 13 bases separated the two germline ends.

This clone was seen a single time. The V gene is TRBV5-1, the J gene TRBJ1-5; no firm D call. CDR3 length equals 14 residues. CDR1 is SGHRS, CDR2 YFSETQ, per germline. V lost 4 bases and J lost 5, with 13 bases in between. CDR3 nucleotides: TGCGCCAGCAGCGCTGGGCTATCCCATCAGCCCCAGCATTTT. This sequence encodes CASSAGLSHQPQHF.

The chain combines TRBV15 with TRBJ2-7; a weak D match, TRBD2 (6 bases). Trimming removed 0 bases at V and 0 bases at J, with 12 bases between. There are 16 residues in the CDR3. The germline V gene encodes CDR1 LNHNV and CDR2 YYDKDF (reference sequence). The CDR3 DNA follows: TGTGCCACCAGCAGAGATGGGGACTTATCCTCCTACGAGCAGTACTTC. Translating gives CATSRDGDLSSYEQYF.

This chain joins TRBV6-1 and TRBJ1-2; D possibly corresponds to TRBD1 (5 bases). The ends were cut back, 3 bases at V and 4 bases at J, with 15 bases in the middle. The CDR3 contains 15 residues. Germline V CDR1 and CDR2: MNHNS, SASEGT. The CDR3 sequence is CASSDGRASPYGYTF. The CDR3, as DNA: TGTGCCAGCAGTGATGGCAGGGCCTCTCCCTATGGCTACACCTTC.

The chain combines TRBV29-1 with TRBJ1-6, with D hard to call. V was cut by 6 bases and J by 0 bases, with 9 bases left in between. This CDR3 has 14 amino acids. The germline CDR1 and CDR2 sequences are SQVTM and ANQGSEA. CDR3 sequence (DNA): TGCAGCGTCCTCTTGAGCTCCTATAATTCACCCCTCCACTTT. Its protein product is CSVLLSSYNSPLHF.

The chain carries TRBV6-1 and TRBJ2-1, with 9 bases lining up with TRBD1. Germline CDR1 reads MNHNS; CDR2 reads SASEGT. Trimming cost V 5 bases and J 7 bases; bases outside gene matches: 9. This CDR3 has 15 amino acids. The CDR3 DNA is TGTGCCAGCAGTATACCGGGACAGGGCTTAAATGAGCAGTTCTTC. It encodes CASSIPGQGLNEQFF.

This clone has only one observation. This chain joins TRBV11-3 and TRBJ2-3, with 9 bases that match TRBD2. The CDR3 is 16 residues long. Germline V gene lookup returns CDR1 SGHNT and CDR2 YENEEA. With 1 base clipped from V and 4 bases from J, the junction kept 6 bases outside the gene matches. The CDR3 loop reads CASSLGGGGAPDTQYF. CDR3 coding DNA: TGTGCCAGCAGCTTAGGTGGCGGGGGGGCCCCAGATACGCAGTATTTT.

For this clone: A junction boundary mismatches the germline segment, possibly from a read error. V and J are TRBV5-1 and TRBJ1-1; 10 bases map to TRBD1. Germline V CDR1 and CDR2: SGHRS, YFSETQ. The CDR3 length is 17 residues. The CDR3 DNA is TGCGCCAGCAGCCCTAGAGTAATAGGACAGGGGGGGACTGACGCTTTCTTT. It is translated as CASSPRVIGQGGTDAFF.

This clone was recorded only once. The genes are TRBV6-5 and TRBJ1-2; a possible D gene is TRBD1 (6 bases). CDR1 MNHEY and CDR2 SVGAGI come from the germline V gene. CDR3 length equals 15 residues. V lost 7 bases and J lost 4, with 19 bases in between. CDR3: CASTPNRDTFYGYTF. The CDR3 nucleotides are TGTGCCAGCACCCCTAACCGGGACACTTTCTATGGCTACACCTTC.

The V call is TRBV5-1, the J call TRBJ2-3, with 7 bases that match TRBD2. The junction had 7 bases not matched to a gene; V was cut back by 0 bases and J by 6 bases. This CDR3 has 15 amino acids. Germline CDR1 and CDR2: SGHRS and YFSETQ. CDR3 bases: TGCGCCAGCAGCTTGGACGGACTAGGGGCGGATACGCAGTATTTT. Its translation is CASSLDGLGADTQYF.

This chain connects TRBV7-8 to TRBJ2-7; maybe TRBD2 (5 bases). The CDR3 is 15 amino acids. Germline assignment: CDR1 SGHVS and CDR2 FQNEAQ. V gave up 4 bases and J gave up 3 bases, with 16 bases separating them. The CDR3: CASSSPTSGIYEQYF. As DNA, the CDR3 is TGTGCCAGCAGCTCTCCCACCAGCGGCATCTACGAGCAGTACTTC.

For this clone: One end of the junction does not line up with germline, which may come from a read error. V usage is TRBV5-1 and J usage is TRBJ2-1, with D possibly TRBD2 on 7 matching bases. The CDR3 contains 13 residues. The germline gives CDR1 SGHRS, CDR2 YFSETQ. The DNA of the CDR3 is TGCGCCAGCAGCTTAGGCGGGGGCCCCCCCATTATCTTC. Translated, it gives CASSLGGGPPIIF.

CDR3 DNA: TGTGCCAGCAGCTTTGGGGGGGGCTACAATGAGCAGTTCTTC. Its translation is CASSFGGGYNEQFF. This chain uses TRBV7-2 with TRBJ2-1; 7 bases line up with TRBD2. This CDR3 has 14 amino acids. Germline loops: CDR1 SGHTA, CDR2 FQGNSA. V lost 3 bases, J lost 3 bases, and 2 bases stayed unmatched.

This chain connects TRBV13 to TRBJ2-3; 13 bases agree with TRBD2. Germline-derived CDR1 and CDR2 are PRHDT and FYEKMQ (reference sequence). J gave up 2 bases and V 6 bases, and 8 bases lay outside the gene matches. CDR3 size: 17 residues. The CDR3 region is CASRDTGTSGTTDTQYF. CDR3 sequence (DNA): TGTGCCAGCAGGGACACCGGGACTAGCGGGACCACAGATACGCAGTATTTT.